The 10 T cell receptor beta chains reported below all come from one sample, sequenced in a study of Ad26.COV2.S vaccination and SARS-CoV-2 variants. Some clones are missing from TCRdb's copy, which holds only in-frame ones; the method was immunoSEQ multiplex PCR. The table shows about 350,000 clones, with 70% to 90% occurring only once. Documented treatment: 15 to 20 received Ad26.COV2.S at low or high dose, single or two shots; 5 received placebo; per-sample allocation not given. Each sample was drawn 63 days after the first injection (of vaccine or placebo). Source: peripheral blood, taken in a trial of Ad26.COV2.S vaccine versus placebo. The receptors come from a person between 18 and 65 years old who received the Ad26.COV2.S COVID-19 vaccine or a placebo.

At least ten counts were recorded for this clone. The chain employs TRBV5-5 and TRBJ2-1, with no clear D. Germline assignment: CDR1 SGHKS and CDR2 YYEKEE (reference sequence). The CDR3 consists of 14 residues. V gave up 0 bases and J gave up 2 bases, with 6 bases separating them. CDR3 loop: CASSLVPAYNEQFF. CDR3 in DNA: TGTGCCAGCAGCTTGGTTCCAGCCTACAATGAGCAGTTCTTC.

The CDR3 loop reads CASSESLGVETQYF. DNA of the CDR3: TGCGCCAGCAGTGAGTCTCTAGGGGTGGAGACCCAGTACTTC. The chain is built from TRBV10-1 and TRBJ2-5; possible D gene TRBD1, 5 bases. CDR1 and CDR2 (germline): WNHNN, SYGVQD (reference sequence). The CDR3 runs 14 residues. Deletions cut 0 bases from V and 5 bases from J, with 10 bases between.

The chain joins TRBV18 to TRBJ1-2; 10 bases agree with TRBD1. Looked up from germline, CDR1 is KGHSH and CDR2 is LQKENI. The length of the CDR3 is 15 residues. J lost 7 bases, V lost 5 bases, and 10 bases had no gene match. The CDR3 bases are TGTGCCAGCTCATCCTCGCCGGGACAGGGGTCTGGCTACACCTTC. It specifies CASSSSPGQGSGYTF. Complete variable domain (other parts from reference TRBV18 and TRBJ1-2): NAGVMQNPRHLVRRRGQEARLRCSPMKGHSHVYWYRQLPEEGLKFMVYLQKENIIDESGMPKERFSAEFPKEGPSILRIQQVVRGDSAAYFCASSSSPGQGSGYTFGSGTRLTVV.

The chain carries TRBV13 and TRBJ2-1; TRBD2 matches 11 bases. CDR3 length: 14 residues. CDR1 is PRHDT, CDR2 FYEKMQ, per germline (reference sequence). With V trimmed by 4 bases and J by 6 bases, 2 bases remained unmatched. The DNA for the CDR3 is TGTGCCAGCAGCTCTAGCGGGGGGCGCAATGAGCAGTTCTTC. Its translation: CASSSSGGRNEQFF.

V gene TRBV19 combines with J gene TRBJ2-1, with D possibly being TRBD1 (5 bases). Germline CDR1 is LNHDA and CDR2 is SQIVND (reference sequence). The CDR3 is made up of 16 amino acids. Trimming took 5 bases from V and 3 from J, leaving 17 bases between them. In DNA, the CDR3 is TGTGCCAGTAGTCAACCGGTCAATAGGGGCTACAATGAGCAGTTCTTC. It specifies CASSQPVNRGYNEQFF.

The rearrangement links TRBV28 to TRBJ2-3; D is undetermined. The V gene's germline CDR1 is MDHEN and CDR2 SYDVKM. V lost 7 bases and J 1 base, leaving 12 bases between the germline ends. The CDR3 length is 14 residues. CDR3 sequence (DNA): TGTGCCAGCATTTATGCCCTTGGCACAGATACGCAGTATTTT. This codes for CASIYALGTDTQYF.

This sequence joins TRBV3-1 (or the pseudogene TRBV3-2) and TRBJ1-2; weak D call: TRBD1 (5 bases). The germline V gene has CDR1 LGHDT and CDR2 YNNKEL (reference sequence). The CDR3 is 16 amino acids. V lost 1 base and J lost 6, with 18 bases in between. The CDR3 nucleotides read TGTGCCAGCAGCCAAGCACGACAGATAATAACTCATGGCTACACCTTC. Protein: CASSQARQIITHGYTF.

The gene calls are TRBV7-2 and TRBJ1-1; D uncertain. CDR1 and CDR2 from the germline V gene are SGHTA and FQGNSA. V gave up 0 bases and J gave up 8 bases, with 7 bases separating them. This CDR3 spans 12 amino acids. The CDR3 bases are TGTGCCAGCAGCTTAGCGAAGGTCGAAGCTTTCTTT. Translating it yields CASSLAKVEAFF.

CDR3 DNA sequence: TGTGCCACCAGCAGAGGACTAGCGGGAGCGGGTGAGCAGTACTTC. Translated, it gives CATSRGLAGAGEQYF. The rearrangement links TRBV15 to TRBJ2-7; TRBD2 matches at 12 bases. CDR3 length: 15 amino acids. CDR1 and CDR2 from the germline V gene are LNHNV and YYDKDF (reference sequence). V lost 1 base, J lost 7 bases, and 5 bases stayed unmatched.

J is TRBJ2-7 and V is TRBV10-3, with TRBD1 matching 8 bases. Germline trimming cut 10 bases from V and 5 bases from J; bases unmatched to any gene: 10. Germline V gene lookup returns CDR1 ENHRY and CDR2 SYGVKD. CDR3 length: 13 residues. The CDR3 region has the DNA TGTGCCACCGGACAGGGAGAAGGAAACGAGCAGTACTTC. Translated: CATGQGEGNEQYF.